At least ten counts were recorded for the clone carrying this T cell receptor (beta chain). Antigen specificity is unknown. An end of the junction does not agree with germline; a read error may underlie this. CDR3-region Arm-PCR and iRepertoire HTBI primers produced the TCR beta libraries. Each CDR3 protein gets one entry after TCRdb re-called the multiplex PCR reads with MiXCR. The sample lists under 450,000 distinct CDR3 sequences; around 24% were seen once. The germline CDR1 and CDR2 sequences are SGHRS and YFSETQ. This CDR3 contains 15 residues. The sample comes from a study of regulatory T cells in long-lasting Graves disease. Study-wide points: The study found TRBV28, TRBJ1-2 and TRBJ2-5 favored in persistent disease.

Time point given: persistent/refractory GD, antithyroid drugs over 5 years with positive TRAb. Preparation of the TCR library used RNA extracted from PBMCs. The collection involved drawing 8.5 to 9 milliliters of peripheral blood into EDTA tubes. The source material was peripheral blood mononuclear cells (PBMCs), sampled when the disease was refractory, from a patient treated with antithyroid drugs. V and J are TRBV5-1 and TRBJ2-7, with 13 bases matching TRBD2. The clonotype was recovered from a female donor with Graves disease. As DNA, the CDR3 is TGTGCCAGCAGCCCAGGACTAGCGGGAGTGTACGAGCAGTACTTC. Protein: CASSPGLAGVYEQYF.